This TCR beta chain was captured in a study of identifying expanded T cells in peripheral blood. Study-level findings and limits: Clone count variance between roughly 2-week samples rose with total template count. Technical replicates showed about 1.2 changed clones; approximately 2 weeks roughly 15; four weeks 19.

Note on this clone: As yet, its antigen is unknown.

Repertoires were generated with immunoSEQ multiplex PCR, while TCRdb's copy carries only in-frame clones and drops some. The data show 75,000 to 90,000 clones, about 90% seen once. Germline-derived CDR1 and CDR2 are ENHRY and SYGVKD. This CDR3 contains 14 residues. V was trimmed by 2 bases and J by 0 bases, leaving 7 bases between them. Sequencing used blood. The sequence was obtained from a person between 18 and 69 years old in good health. The chain couples TRBV10-3 to TRBJ1-1; D gene ambiguous. CDR3 DNA: TGTGCCATCAGTGAGGGGCAGATGAACACTGAAGCTTTCTTT. This sequence encodes CAISEGQMNTEAFF.